The 21 T cell receptor beta chains below all came from one sample that was sequenced in a study of blood T cell repertoires in COVID-19. Libraries were prepared by immunoSEQ multiplex PCR; TCRdb keeps only in-frame clonotypes and omits some of them. Here the sample spans about 280,000 clones, under 90% being singletons. The specimen was peripheral blood. These receptor sequences come from a man in his fifties or sixties with acute or convalescent COVID-19.

The chain joins TRBV5-6 to TRBJ1-1; D might be TRBD1 (5 bases). This CDR3 comprises 13 residues. CDR1 and CDR2 (germline): SGHDT, YYEEEE. The V end lost 1 base, the J end lost 4 bases, and 8 bases lay between the germline ends. CDR3 coding DNA: TGTGCCAGCAGCTTGAGGGGAGGCACTGAAGCTTTCTTT. Residues: CASSLRGGTEAFF.

The chain couples TRBV19 to TRBJ2-7, with 11 nucleotides matching TRBD1. The junction had 4 bases not matched to a gene; V was cut back by 4 bases and J by 2 bases. Germline lookup yields CDR1 LNHDA and CDR2 SQIVND (reference sequence). This CDR3 region has 15 residues. This chain's CDR3 is CASSNGQGAPYEQYF. CDR3 sequence (DNA): TGTGCCAGTAGTAACGGACAGGGGGCACCCTACGAGCAGTACTTC. Together with reference TRBV19 and TRBJ2-7, the CDR3 gives the full variable domain: DGGITQSPKYLFRKEGQNVTLSCEQNLNHDAMYWYRQDPGQGLRLIYYSQIVNDFQKGDIAEGYSVSREKKESFPLTVTSAQKNPTAFYLCASSNGQGAPYEQYFGPGTRLTVT.

The chain carries TRBV6-5 and TRBJ2-3; D may be TRBD2 (6 bases). V dropped 6 bases and J dropped 8 bases, with 21 bases sitting between them. Germline loops: CDR1 MNHEY, CDR2 SVGAGI. CDR3 length equals 15 residues. CDR3 DNA sequence: TGTGCCAGCAGAGACCCGGGAGCCCAATACGGTACGCAGTATTTT. This sequence encodes CASRDPGAQYGTQYF.

This chain joins TRBV5-1 and TRBJ2-1, with TRBD1 matching 7 bases. The CDR3 has 16 residues. The germline V gene encodes CDR1 SGHRS and CDR2 YFSETQ. The J segment lost 5 bases and the V segment lost 3 bases, leaving 11 bases of the junction unmatched. The CDR3 sequence is CASSSPTGQSHNEQFF. The CDR3 region has the DNA TGCGCCAGCAGCTCACCAACGGGACAGTCCCACAATGAGCAGTTCTTC.

This clone was counted between two and nine times. This chain links TRBV23-1 with TRBJ2-5; TRBD1 might be the D (6 bases). TRBV23-1 is classed as an ORF, of uncertain function. The CDR3 sequence is 14 residues long. V lost 7 bases, J lost 0 bases, and 12 bases lay in between. The CDR3 DNA is TGCGCCAGCACCTACAGGGCGTACCAAGAGACCCAGTACTTC. This codes for CASTYRAYQETQYF.

This clone was seen a single time. CDR3 bases: TGCGCCAGCAGCTTACGGGACAGCCTAAACTATGGCTACACCTTC. Its protein is CASSLRDSLNYGYTF. The chain is built from TRBV5-1 and TRBJ1-2; TRBD1 matches at 7 bases. Per the germline V gene, CDR1 is SGHRS and CDR2 is YFSETQ. The CDR3 totals 15 residues. V was clipped by 2 bases and J by 2 bases; unmatched bases: 6.

The chain has TRBV3-1 (or the pseudogene TRBV3-2) and TRBJ1-1; D not certain. The CDR3 totals 13 residues. Germline lookup yields CDR1 LGHDT and CDR2 YNNKEL (reference sequence). Trimming took off 1 base at V and 1 base at J, with 4 bases between the two ends. The CDR3 DNA reads TGTGCCAGCAGCCAAGCGGGGAACACTGAAGCTTTCTTT. Encoded protein: CASSQAGNTEAFF.

CDR3 nucleotides: TGTGCCAGCAGCAAAACTAGCGTGGAGACCCAGTACTTC. It translates to CASSKTSVETQYF. The chain carries TRBV13 and TRBJ2-5; TRBD2 matches 7 bases. Germline assignment: CDR1 PRHDT and CDR2 FYEKMQ (reference sequence). This CDR3 comprises 13 residues. The J segment lost 5 bases and the V segment lost 5 bases, leaving 5 bases of the junction unmatched.

The chain recombines TRBV4-2 with TRBJ2-3; 10 bases line up with TRBD2. The CDR3 covers 16 residues. J gave up 1 base and V 4 bases, and 5 bases lay outside the gene matches. Germline loops: CDR1 LGHNA, CDR2 YNFKEQ. This CDR3 reads CASSLLAGEGTDTQYF. CDR3 sequence (DNA): TGTGCCAGCAGCCTCCTAGCGGGGGAGGGCACAGATACGCAGTATTTT.

The chain carries TRBV7-2 and TRBJ2-1; 11 bases agree with TRBD2. Trimming removed 4 bases from V and 4 bases from J; junction bases left unmatched: 6. The CDR3 runs to 16 residues. Looked up from germline, CDR1 is SGHTA and CDR2 is FQGNSA. The CDR3 reads CASSSLAGGMYNEQFF. The CDR3 DNA is TGTGCCAGCAGCTCCTTAGCGGGGGGGATGTACAATGAGCAGTTCTTC.

The CDR3 sequence is CASTLGGGGFGGELFF. The CDR3 bases are TGTGCCAGCACCCTCGGAGGGGGCGGGTTCGGCGGGGAGCTGTTTTTT. V gene TRBV9 combines with J gene TRBJ2-2; D perhaps matches TRBD1 (7 bases). The V gene lost 6 bases and the J gene lost 7 bases, with 22 bases spanning the gap. The germline V gene encodes CDR1 SGDLS and CDR2 YYNGEE. The CDR3 is made up of 16 amino acids.

This clone was counted a single time. The CDR3 loop reads CASSKVEGYEQYF. The CDR3 DNA reads TGTGCCAGTAGTAAGGTTGAGGGTTACGAGCAGTACTTC. The chain carries TRBV19 and TRBJ2-7, with a possible D match to TRBD2 (5 bases). The CDR3 loop spans 13 amino acids. Germline V gene data show CDR1 as LNHDA and CDR2 as SQIVND (reference sequence). V was pared by 4 bases and J by 4 bases, with 11 bases between.

V usage is TRBV4-1 and J usage is TRBJ2-3, with D perhaps matching TRBD1 (6 bases). V was pared by 3 bases and J by 4 bases, with 20 bases between. Germline CDR1 reads MGHRA; CDR2 reads YSYEKL. The CDR3 is 17 residues long. CDR3 amino acids: CASSHIRVQGGPDTQYF. Written as DNA, the CDR3 is TGCGCCAGCAGCCACATAAGGGTACAGGGTGGTCCAGATACGCAGTATTTT.

J is TRBJ1-2 and V is TRBV4-1, with D uncertain. Looked up from germline, CDR1 is MGHRA and CDR2 is YSYEKL. Trimming removed 0 bases from V and 8 bases from J, with 16 bases in between. This CDR3 comprises 15 residues. Here the CDR3 reads CASSQDRYGDGGYTF. The CDR3 DNA sequence: TGCGCCAGCAGCCAAGACCGATACGGGGATGGAGGCTACACCTTC.

This clone was counted a few times. J is TRBJ1-5 and V is TRBV2; D may be TRBD1 (6 bases). The germline V gene has CDR1 SNHLY and CDR2 FYNNEI. Trimming took 6 bases from V and 2 from J, leaving 14 bases between them. CDR3 length: 15 amino acids. The CDR3 region is CASSRDTRGNQPQHF. In DNA, the CDR3 is TGTGCCAGCAGCCGGGACACCAGGGGCAATCAGCCCCAGCATTTT.

The V gene is TRBV14, the J gene TRBJ1-2; D remains unclear. The V end lost 4 bases, the J end lost 5 bases, and 8 bases lay between the germline ends. Germline CDR1 reads SGHDN; CDR2 reads FVKESK. The CDR3 runs 12 residues. In nucleotides, the CDR3 is TGTGCCAGCAGCCCGGGAGAGTATGGCTACACCTTC. Translated: CASSPGEYGYTF.

The V call is TRBV7-2, the J call TRBJ2-3; 7 bases map to TRBD1. CDR3 length: 15 amino acids. V lost 0 bases to trimming and J lost 2 bases; unmatched junction nucleotides: 2. Germline-derived CDR1 and CDR2 are SGHTA and FQGNSA. CDR3 residues: CASSLAGQLTDTQYF. CDR3 bases: TGTGCCAGCAGCTTAGCGGGACAGCTCACAGATACGCAGTATTTT. The full variable domain, in which reference TRBV7-2 and TRBJ2-3 provide the parts outside the CDR3, is GAGVSQSPSNKVTEKGKDVELRCDPISGHTALYWYRQSLGQGLEFLIYFQGNSAPDKSGLPSDRFSAERTGGSVSTLTIQRTQQEDSAVYLCASSLAGQLTDTQYFGPGTRLTVL.

V is TRBV30 and J is TRBJ1-2; 9 nucleotides line up with TRBD1. The germline gives CDR1 GTSNPN, CDR2 SVGIG (reference sequence). J was trimmed by 4 bases and V by 3 bases; bases with no gene match: 9. The CDR3 contains 15 residues. DNA for the CDR3: TGTGCCTGGAGACTTACAGGGGGCTGGTTCTATGGCTACACCTTC. Its protein product is CAWRLTGGWFYGYTF.

The chain is built from TRBV6-1 and TRBJ2-6; 7 bases align to TRBD1. This CDR3 is 17 amino acids long. The germline CDR1 and CDR2 sequences are MNHNS and SASEGT. V shed 3 bases and J 2 bases; nucleotides not matched to a gene: 7. The CDR3 region has the DNA TGTGCCAGCAGTGACTACAGGGGAACCCCTGGGGCCAACGTCCTGACTTTC. Translation gives CASSDYRGTPGANVLTF.

The table lists this clone with a few counts. The chain carries TRBV30 and TRBJ1-6; D remains unclear. Germline-derived CDR1 and CDR2 are GTSNPN and SVGIG (reference sequence). This CDR3 spans 15 amino acids. Trimming pared 5 bases from V and 4 bases from J, leaving 15 bases between. In DNA form, the CDR3 reads TGTGCCTGGGCCCCGGTGAACGCTTATAATTCACCCCTCCACTTT. It encodes CAWAPVNAYNSPLHF. Based on the CDR3 plus reference TRBV30 and TRBJ1-6, the full variable domain is SQTIHQWPATLVQPVGSPLSLECTVEGTSNPNLYWYRQAAGRGLQLLFYSVGIGQISSEVPQNLSASRPQDRQFILSSKKLLLSDSGFYLCAWAPVNAYNSPLHFGNGTRLTVT.

This chain connects TRBV5-1 to TRBJ2-5, with 10 bases identical to TRBD2. The germline V gene has CDR1 SGHRS and CDR2 YFSETQ. With V trimmed by 0 bases and J by 6 bases, 11 bases remained unmatched. This CDR3 has 17 amino acids. The CDR3 nucleotides read TGCGCCAGCAGCTTGGGGCGCGGACTAGCGGCCCCCCAGACCCAGTACTTC. Translated, it gives CASSLGRGLAAPQTQYF.